Listed here are 2 T cell receptor beta chains from one sample, sequenced in a study of human T cells and chemical hapten exposure. One entry per CDR3 protein results from TCRdb running MiXCR on the RACE reads. The table has about 98,000 distinct CDR3 sequences, less than 14% seen once. Sample time point: pre-sensitization, week 0. Treatment given: therapeutic diphenylcyclopropenone sensitization with weekly scalp DPC. Sequencing used whole blood, obtained in connection with sensitization to the hapten diphenylcyclopropenone (DPC). Receptors originate from a woman aged 55 to 70 with alopecia areata. Some clones in this sample may be carry-over from other donors' samples.

This clonotype was counted between two and nine times. The V and J genes are TRBV7-8 and TRBJ2-6; D is tentatively TRBD1 or TRBD2 (5 bases each). Per the germline V gene, CDR1 is SGHVS and CDR2 is FQNEAQ. Trimming pared 5 bases from V and 0 bases from J, leaving 17 bases between. This CDR3 is built from 18 residues. The CDR3 nucleotides read TGTGCCAGCAGCCAGGGAGCAGGGTATCACTCTGGGGCCAACGTCCTGACTTTC. Translating it yields CASSQGAGYHSGANVLTF.

This clonotype was detected only a few times. The gene calls are TRBV9 and TRBJ1-1, with D maybe TRBD1 (6 bases). The germline V gene encodes CDR1 SGDLS and CDR2 YYNGEE. This CDR3 is 13 amino acids long. Deletions cut 3 bases from V and 4 bases from J, with 10 bases between. This chain's CDR3 is CASSAHRATEAFF. As DNA, the CDR3 is TGTGCCAGCAGCGCCCACAGGGCCACTGAAGCTTTCTTT. The full variable domain, its missing parts supplied by reference TRBV9 and TRBJ1-1, is DSGVTQTPKHLITATGQRVTLRCSPRSGDLSVYWYQQSLDQGLQFLIQYYNGEERAKGNILERFSAQQFPDLHSELNLSSLELGDSALYFCASSAHRATEAFFGQGTRLTVV.